This TCR beta chain stems from a study of CD8 T cells in Susac syndrome. Trimming removed 3 bases from V and 3 bases from J; junction bases left unmatched: 3. The length of the CDR3 is 13 residues. The germline V gene has CDR1 SQVTM and CDR2 ANQGSEA. When the RNA was reverse transcribed, random hexamers were used with an input of roughly 0.5 to 1 ug. The immunoSEQ assay covered 54 Vbeta and 13 Jbeta segments for CDR3. TCRdb used MiXCR to reprocess the immunoSEQ multiplex PCR reads, holding one entry per CDR3 protein. Counted here are about 150,000 distinct CDR3 sequences, nearly 97% occurring once; the ten biggest clones make up roughly 0.16%.

J is TRBJ2-5 and V is TRBV29-1; 8 bases agree with TRBD1. Sequencing input: CD8+ T cells from PBMCs. The TCR originated in a human donor with multiple sclerosis. This CDR3 is CSVETGAKETQYF. The CDR3 DNA reads as TGCAGCGTTGAGACAGGGGCTAAAGAGACCCAGTACTTC.